The present TCR beta chain was sequenced within a study of T cells in Graves' hyperthyroidism and ophthalmopathy. This clonotype occurred many times. From RNA transcripts, TCR beta CDR3 regions were amplified. The HTBI set primed first-round TCR CDR3 RT-PCR. TCRdb redid the calling of the multiplex PCR reads with MiXCR, one entry per CDR3 protein. The sample gives about 640,000 distinct CDR3 sequences, about 20% of which show up once; roughly 30% is in the top ten. Germline V gives CDR1 SNHLY, CDR2 FYNNEI. V was clipped by 5 bases and J by 4 bases, with 11 bases between them. The CDR3 runs 13 residues.

The specimen was blood. This TCR came from a man younger than 40 with Graves' ophthalmopathy. The rearrangement uses TRBV2 and TRBJ1-1, with D uncertain. CDR3 DNA: TGTGCCAGCAGTCCGTGGATGGGCACTGAAGCTTTCTTT. Translated: CASSPWMGTEAFF.